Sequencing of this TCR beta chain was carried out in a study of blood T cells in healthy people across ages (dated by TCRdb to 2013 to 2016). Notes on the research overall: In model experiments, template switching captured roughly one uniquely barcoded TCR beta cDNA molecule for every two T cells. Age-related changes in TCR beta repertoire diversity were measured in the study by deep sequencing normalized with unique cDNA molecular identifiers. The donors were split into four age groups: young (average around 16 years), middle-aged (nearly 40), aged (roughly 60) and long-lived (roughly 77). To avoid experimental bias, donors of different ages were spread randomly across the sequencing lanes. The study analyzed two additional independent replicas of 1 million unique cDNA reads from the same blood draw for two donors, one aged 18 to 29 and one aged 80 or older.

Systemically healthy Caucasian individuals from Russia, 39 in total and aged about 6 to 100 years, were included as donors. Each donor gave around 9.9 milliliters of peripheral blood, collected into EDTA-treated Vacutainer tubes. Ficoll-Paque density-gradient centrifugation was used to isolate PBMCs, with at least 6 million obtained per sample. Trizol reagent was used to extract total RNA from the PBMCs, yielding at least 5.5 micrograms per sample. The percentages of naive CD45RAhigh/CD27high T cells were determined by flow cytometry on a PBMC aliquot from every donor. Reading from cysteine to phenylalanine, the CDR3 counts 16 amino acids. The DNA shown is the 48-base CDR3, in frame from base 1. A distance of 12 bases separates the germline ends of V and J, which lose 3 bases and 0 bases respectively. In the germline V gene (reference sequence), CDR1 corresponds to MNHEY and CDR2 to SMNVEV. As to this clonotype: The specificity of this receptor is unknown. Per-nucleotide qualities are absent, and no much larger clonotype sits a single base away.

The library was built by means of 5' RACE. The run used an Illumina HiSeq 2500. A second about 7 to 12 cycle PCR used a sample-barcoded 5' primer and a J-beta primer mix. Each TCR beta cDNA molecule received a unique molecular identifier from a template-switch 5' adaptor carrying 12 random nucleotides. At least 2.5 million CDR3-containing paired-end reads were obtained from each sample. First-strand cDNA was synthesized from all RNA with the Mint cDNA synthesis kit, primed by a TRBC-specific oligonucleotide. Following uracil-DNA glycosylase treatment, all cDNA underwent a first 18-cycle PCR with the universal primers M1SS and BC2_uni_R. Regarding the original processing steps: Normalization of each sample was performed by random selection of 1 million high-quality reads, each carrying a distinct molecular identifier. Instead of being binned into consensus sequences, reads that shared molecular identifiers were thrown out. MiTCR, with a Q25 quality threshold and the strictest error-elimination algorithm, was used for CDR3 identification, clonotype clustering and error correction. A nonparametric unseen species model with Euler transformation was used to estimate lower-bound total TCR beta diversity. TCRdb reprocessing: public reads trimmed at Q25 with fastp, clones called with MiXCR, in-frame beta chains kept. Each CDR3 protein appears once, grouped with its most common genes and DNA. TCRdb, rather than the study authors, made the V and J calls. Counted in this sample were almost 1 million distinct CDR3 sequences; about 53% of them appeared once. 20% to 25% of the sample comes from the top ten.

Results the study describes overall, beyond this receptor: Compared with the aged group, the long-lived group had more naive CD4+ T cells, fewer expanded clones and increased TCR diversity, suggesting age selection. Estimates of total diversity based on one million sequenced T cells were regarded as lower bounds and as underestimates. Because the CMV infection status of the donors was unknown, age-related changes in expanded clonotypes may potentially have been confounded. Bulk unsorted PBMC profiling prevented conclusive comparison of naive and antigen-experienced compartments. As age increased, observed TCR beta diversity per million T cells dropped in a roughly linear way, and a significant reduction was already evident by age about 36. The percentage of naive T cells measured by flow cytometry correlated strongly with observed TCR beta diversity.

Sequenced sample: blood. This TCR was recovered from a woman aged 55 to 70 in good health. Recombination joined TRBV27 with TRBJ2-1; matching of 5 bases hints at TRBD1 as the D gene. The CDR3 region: CASSFSARASYNEQFF. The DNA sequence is TGTGCCAGCAGTTTTTCAGCCAGGGCCTCCTACAATGAGCAGTTCTTC.